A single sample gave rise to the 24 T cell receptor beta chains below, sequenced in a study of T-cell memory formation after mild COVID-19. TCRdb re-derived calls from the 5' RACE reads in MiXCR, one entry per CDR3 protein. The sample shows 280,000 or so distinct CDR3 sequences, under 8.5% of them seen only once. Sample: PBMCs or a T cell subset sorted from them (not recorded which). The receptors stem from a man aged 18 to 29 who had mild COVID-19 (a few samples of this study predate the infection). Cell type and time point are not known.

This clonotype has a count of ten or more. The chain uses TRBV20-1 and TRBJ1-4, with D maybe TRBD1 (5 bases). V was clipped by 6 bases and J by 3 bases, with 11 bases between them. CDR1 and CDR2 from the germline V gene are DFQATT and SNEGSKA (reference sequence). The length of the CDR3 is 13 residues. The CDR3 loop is CSARGGPNEKLFF. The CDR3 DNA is TGCAGTGCCCGGGGGGGTCCTAATGAAAAACTGTTTTTT.

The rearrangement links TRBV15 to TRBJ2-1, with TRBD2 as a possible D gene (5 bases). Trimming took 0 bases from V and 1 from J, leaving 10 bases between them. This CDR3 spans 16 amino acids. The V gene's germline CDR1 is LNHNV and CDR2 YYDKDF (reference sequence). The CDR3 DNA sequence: TGTGCCACCAGCAGAGATTTCTCGGGGTCCTACAATGAGCAGTTCTTC. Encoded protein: CATSRDFSGSYNEQFF.

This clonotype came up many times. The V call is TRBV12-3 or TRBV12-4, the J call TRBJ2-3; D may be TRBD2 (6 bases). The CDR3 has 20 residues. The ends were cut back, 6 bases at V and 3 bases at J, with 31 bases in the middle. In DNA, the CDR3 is TGTGCCAGCAGGGTTAAGTACAGGTTCATCGCGGGGCAGACTACAGATACGCAGTATTTT. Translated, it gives CASRVKYRFIAGQTTDTQYF.

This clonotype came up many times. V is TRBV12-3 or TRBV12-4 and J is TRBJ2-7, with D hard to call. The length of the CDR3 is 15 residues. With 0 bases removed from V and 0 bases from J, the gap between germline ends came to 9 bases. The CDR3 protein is CASSLARFSSYEQYF. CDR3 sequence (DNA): TGTGCCAGCAGTTTAGCGCGGTTTAGCTCCTACGAGCAGTACTTC.

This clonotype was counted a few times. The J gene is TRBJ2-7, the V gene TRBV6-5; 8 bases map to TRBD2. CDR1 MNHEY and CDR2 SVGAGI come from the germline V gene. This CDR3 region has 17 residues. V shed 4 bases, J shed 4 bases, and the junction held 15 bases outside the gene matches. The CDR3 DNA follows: TGTGCCAGCAGTTTCAAGCCACCGGGACTAGGGTCTTACGAGCAGTACTTC. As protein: CASSFKPPGLGSYEQYF.

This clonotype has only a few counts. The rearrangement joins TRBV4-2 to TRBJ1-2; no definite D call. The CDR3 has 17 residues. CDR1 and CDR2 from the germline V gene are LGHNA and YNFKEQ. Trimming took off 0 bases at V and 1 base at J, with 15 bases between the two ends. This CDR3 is CASSQDPDGRNNYGYTF. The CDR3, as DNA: TGTGCCAGCAGCCAAGATCCAGACGGGCGGAATAACTATGGCTACACCTTC.

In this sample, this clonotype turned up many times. The DNA of the CDR3 is TGTGCCAGCAGCGTAAGCCCGGACTCCTACAATGAGCAGTTCTTC. It yields the protein CASSVSPDSYNEQFF. This rearrangement joins TRBV9 to TRBJ2-1, with no clear D. This CDR3 is 15 amino acids long. V was pared by 1 base and J by 0 bases, with 8 bases between. Germline V CDR1 and CDR2: SGDLS, YYNGEE. Using reference TRBV9 and TRBJ2-1 for the parts outside the CDR3, the full variable domain is DSGVTQTPKHLITATGQRVTLRCSPRSGDLSVYWYQQSLDQGLQFLIQYYNGEERAKGNILERFSAQQFPDLHSELNLSSLELGDSALYFCASSVSPDSYNEQFFGPGTRLTVL.

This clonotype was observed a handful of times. CDR3 sequence reads: CASSPLGGQGYTEAFF. CDR3 nucleotide sequence: TGTGCCAGCAGCCCTTTAGGGGGGCAGGGGTACACTGAAGCTTTCTTT. This sequence joins TRBV5-6 and TRBJ1-1; the D gene is possibly TRBD1 (6 bases). V lost 4 bases, J lost 3 bases, and 19 bases lay in between. This CDR3 region has 16 residues. CDR1 SGHDT and CDR2 YYEEEE come from the germline V gene.

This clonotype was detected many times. The DNA for the CDR3 is TGCGCCAGCAACCGGGACAGGTTGGAGACCCAGTACTTC. This codes for CASNRDRLETQYF. The rearrangement links TRBV5-1 to TRBJ2-5, with TRBD1 matching over 8 bases. CDR3 size: 13 residues. J was trimmed by 5 bases and V by 6 bases; bases with no gene match: 6. Per the germline V gene, CDR1 is SGHRS and CDR2 is YFSETQ.

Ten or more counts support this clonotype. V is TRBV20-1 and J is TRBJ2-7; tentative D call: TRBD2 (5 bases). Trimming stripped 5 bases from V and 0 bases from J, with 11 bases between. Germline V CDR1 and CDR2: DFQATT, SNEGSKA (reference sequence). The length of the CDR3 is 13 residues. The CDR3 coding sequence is TGCAGTGCTGACACCGGGGACTCCTACGAGCAGTACTTC. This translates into CSADTGDSYEQYF.

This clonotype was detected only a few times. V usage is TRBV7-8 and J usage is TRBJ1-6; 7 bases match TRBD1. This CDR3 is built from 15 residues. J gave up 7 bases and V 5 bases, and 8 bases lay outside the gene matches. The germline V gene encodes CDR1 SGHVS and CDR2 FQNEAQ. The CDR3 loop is CASSRPGQENSPLHF. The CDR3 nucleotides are TGTGCCAGCAGCCGACCCGGACAGGAAAATTCACCCCTCCACTTT.

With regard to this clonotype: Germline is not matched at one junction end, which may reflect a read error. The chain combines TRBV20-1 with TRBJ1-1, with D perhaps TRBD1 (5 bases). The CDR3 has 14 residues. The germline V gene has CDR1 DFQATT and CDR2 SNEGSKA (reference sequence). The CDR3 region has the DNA TGCAGTGCTGGAGACCCGGGGGGGAACACTGAAGCTTTCTTT. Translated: CSAGDPGGNTEAFF.

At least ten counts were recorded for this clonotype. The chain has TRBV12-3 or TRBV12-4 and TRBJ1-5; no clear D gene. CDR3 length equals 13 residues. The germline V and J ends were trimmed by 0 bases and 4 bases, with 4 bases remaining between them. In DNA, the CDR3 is TGTGCCAGCAGTTTAGCAGAGAATCAGCCCCAGCATTTT. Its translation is CASSLAENQPQHF.

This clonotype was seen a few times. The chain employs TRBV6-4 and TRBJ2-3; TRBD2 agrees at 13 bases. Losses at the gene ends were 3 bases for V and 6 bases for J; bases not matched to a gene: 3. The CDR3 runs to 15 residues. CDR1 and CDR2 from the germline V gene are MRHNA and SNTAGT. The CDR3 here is CASSEGLAGEDTQYF. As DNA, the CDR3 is TGTGCCAGCAGTGAAGGACTAGCGGGAGAGGATACGCAGTATTTT.

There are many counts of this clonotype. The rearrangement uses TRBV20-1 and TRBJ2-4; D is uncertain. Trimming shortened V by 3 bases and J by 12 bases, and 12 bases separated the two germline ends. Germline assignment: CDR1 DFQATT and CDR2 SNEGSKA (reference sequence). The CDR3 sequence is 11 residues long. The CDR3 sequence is CSASIPGPQYF. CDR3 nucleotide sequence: TGCAGTGCTAGTATTCCCGGACCTCAGTACTTC.

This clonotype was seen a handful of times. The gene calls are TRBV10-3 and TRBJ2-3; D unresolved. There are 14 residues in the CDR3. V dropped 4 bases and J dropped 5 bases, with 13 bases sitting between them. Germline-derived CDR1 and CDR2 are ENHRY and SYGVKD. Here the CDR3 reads CAISGNRQEDTQYF. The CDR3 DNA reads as TGTGCCATCAGTGGTAACCGGCAGGAAGATACGCAGTATTTT.

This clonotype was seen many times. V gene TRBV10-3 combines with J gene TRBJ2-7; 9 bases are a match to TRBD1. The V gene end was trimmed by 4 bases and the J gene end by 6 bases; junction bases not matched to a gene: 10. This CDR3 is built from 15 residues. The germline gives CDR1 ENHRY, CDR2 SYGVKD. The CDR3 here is CAISGGRDRASEQYF. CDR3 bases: TGTGCCATCAGTGGGGGGCGGGACAGGGCGTCCGAGCAGTACTTC.

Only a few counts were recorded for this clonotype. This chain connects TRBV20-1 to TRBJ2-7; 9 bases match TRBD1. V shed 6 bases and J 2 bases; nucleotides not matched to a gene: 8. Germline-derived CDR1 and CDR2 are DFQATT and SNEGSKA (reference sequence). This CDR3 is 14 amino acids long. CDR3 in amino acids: CSARPDRGAYEQYV. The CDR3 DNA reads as TGCAGTGCGCGACCGGACAGGGGAGCCTACGAGCAGTACGTC.

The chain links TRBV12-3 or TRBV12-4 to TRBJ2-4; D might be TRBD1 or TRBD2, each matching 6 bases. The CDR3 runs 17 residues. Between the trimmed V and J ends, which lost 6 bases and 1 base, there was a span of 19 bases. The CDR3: CASSDRRGREAKNIQYF. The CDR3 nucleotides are TGTGCCAGCAGCGATAGGAGGGGGAGAGAGGCCAAAAACATTCAGTACTTC.

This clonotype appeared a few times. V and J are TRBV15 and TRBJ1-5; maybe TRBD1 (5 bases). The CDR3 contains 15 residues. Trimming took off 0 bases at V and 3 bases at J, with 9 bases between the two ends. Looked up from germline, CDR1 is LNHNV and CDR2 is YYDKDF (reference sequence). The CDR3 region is CATSRDMGVNQPQHF. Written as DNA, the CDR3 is TGTGCCACCAGCAGAGATATGGGGGTCAATCAGCCCCAGCATTTT. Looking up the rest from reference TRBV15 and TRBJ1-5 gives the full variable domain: DAMVIQNPRYQVTQFGKPVTLSCSQTLNHNVMYWYQQKSSQAPKLLFHYYDKDFNNEADTPDNFQSRRPNTSFCFLDIRSPGLGDTAMYLCATSRDMGVNQPQHFGDGTRLSIL.

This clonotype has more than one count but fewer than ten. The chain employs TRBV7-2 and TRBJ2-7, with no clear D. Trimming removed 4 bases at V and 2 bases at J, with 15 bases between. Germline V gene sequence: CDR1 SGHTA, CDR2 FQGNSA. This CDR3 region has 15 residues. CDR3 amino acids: CASSSRWTATYEQYF. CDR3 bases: TGTGCCAGCAGCTCACGGTGGACGGCTACCTACGAGCAGTACTTC.

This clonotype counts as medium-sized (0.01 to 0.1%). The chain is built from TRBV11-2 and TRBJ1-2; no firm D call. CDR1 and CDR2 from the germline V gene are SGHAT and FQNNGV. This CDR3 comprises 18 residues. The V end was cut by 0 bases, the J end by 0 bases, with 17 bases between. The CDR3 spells CASSLDPFLGRPNYGYTF. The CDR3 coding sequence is TGTGCCAGCAGCTTAGATCCCTTCTTAGGACGGCCTAACTATGGCTACACCTTC.

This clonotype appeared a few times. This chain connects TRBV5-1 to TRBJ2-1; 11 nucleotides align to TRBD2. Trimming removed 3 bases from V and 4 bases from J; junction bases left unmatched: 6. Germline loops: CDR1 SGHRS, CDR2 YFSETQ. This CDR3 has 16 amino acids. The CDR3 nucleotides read TGCGCCAGCAGCTCTTTAGCGGGGGGGCGGTACAATGAGCAGTTCTTC. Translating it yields CASSSLAGGRYNEQFF.

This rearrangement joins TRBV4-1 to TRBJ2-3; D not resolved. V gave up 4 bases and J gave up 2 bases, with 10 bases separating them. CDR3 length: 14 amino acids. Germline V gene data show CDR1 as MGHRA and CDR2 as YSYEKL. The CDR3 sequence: CASSPSYTTDTQYF. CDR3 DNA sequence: TGCGCCAGCAGCCCTTCTTATACCACAGATACGCAGTATTTT.